The clone carrying this TCR beta chain was observed many times. TCRdb re-derived calls from the reads in MiXCR, one entry per CDR3 protein. Among 480,000 or so distinct CDR3 sequences listed, about 11% were seen once. The sample comes from a study of T cell repertoires in cytomegalovirus infection. The sample was PBMCs. This receptor was identified in a human donor in good health (CMV status not recorded). Some clones in this sample may be carry-over from other donors' samples.

CDR3 sequence: CASSLGTSGIDEQFF. CDR3 bases: TGTGCCAGCAGTTTGGGGACTAGCGGGATCGACGAGCAGTTCTTC. The V and J genes are TRBV28 and TRBJ2-1; 13 bases fit TRBD2. The CDR3 has 15 residues. CDR1 is MDHEN and CDR2 is SYDVKM in the germline V gene. V lost 3 bases to trimming and J lost 10 bases; unmatched junction nucleotides: 6.